The TCR beta chain described here comes from a study of cytomegalovirus exposure and HLA in healthy donors. Whole-study context: Among around 400 genotyped donors, about 83% fell in the Caucasian-associated ancestry cluster. Broader study findings: There were some public TCRs occurring in many donors, but most TCR sequences were rare. Likely technical artifact: a cluster of highly shared sequence variants.

A word on this clone: Its antigen is as yet unknown.

Trimming shortened V by 2 bases and J by 0 bases, and 9 bases separated the two germline ends. The V gene's germline CDR1 is SGHTS and CDR2 YDEGEE. The CDR3 runs 14 residues. PCR amplification relied on 60 Vbeta primers (plus 13 Jbeta primers). Assay used: immunoSEQ multiplex PCR; TCRdb lists only in-frame clones, some missing. Of 50,000 or so clones in the sample, around 70% are singletons; the top ten hold about 9.7%. This TCR derives from a woman in her fifties or sixties in good health and CMV-seronegative. The chain combines TRBV5-8 with TRBJ2-7; D is unclear. The sequencing input was PBMCs. The CDR3 region is CASSLRRSSYEQYF. In nucleotides, the CDR3 is TGTGCCAGCAGCTTACGTCGGAGCTCCTACGAGCAGTACTTC. The variable domain in full, completed from reference TRBV5-8 and TRBJ2-7, reads EAGVTQSPTHLIKTRGQQATLRCSPISGHTSVYWYQQALGLGLQFLLWYDEGEERNRGNFPPRFSGRQFPNYSSELNVNALELEDSALYLCASSLRRSSYEQYFGPGTRLTVT.